This TCR beta chain emerged from a study of T-cell reconstitution after alpha-beta-depleted transplantation in children. Unique molecular identifiers were used to barcode this TCRbeta library. TCRdb recomputed calls from the PCR reads with MiXCR, one row per CDR3 protein. The sample lists a few hundred thousand distinct CDR3 sequences, 9.9% occurring once. The material sequenced was PBMCs from the stem cell graft donor, taken from the stem cell graft. The receptor comes from a human donor who donated a stem cell graft to a child with SCID.

CDR3 residues: CSARPDRGTAGATHQPQHF. CDR3 coding DNA: TGCAGTGCTAGACCCGACAGGGGAACGGCAGGGGCCACACATCAGCCCCAGCATTTT. V usage is TRBV20-1 and J usage is TRBJ1-5, with 8 positions matching TRBD1. The CDR3 sequence is 19 residues long. The V segment lost 2 bases and the J segment 5 bases; nucleotides outside the gene matches: 20. Germline V gene sequence: CDR1 DFQATT, CDR2 SNEGSKA (reference sequence).